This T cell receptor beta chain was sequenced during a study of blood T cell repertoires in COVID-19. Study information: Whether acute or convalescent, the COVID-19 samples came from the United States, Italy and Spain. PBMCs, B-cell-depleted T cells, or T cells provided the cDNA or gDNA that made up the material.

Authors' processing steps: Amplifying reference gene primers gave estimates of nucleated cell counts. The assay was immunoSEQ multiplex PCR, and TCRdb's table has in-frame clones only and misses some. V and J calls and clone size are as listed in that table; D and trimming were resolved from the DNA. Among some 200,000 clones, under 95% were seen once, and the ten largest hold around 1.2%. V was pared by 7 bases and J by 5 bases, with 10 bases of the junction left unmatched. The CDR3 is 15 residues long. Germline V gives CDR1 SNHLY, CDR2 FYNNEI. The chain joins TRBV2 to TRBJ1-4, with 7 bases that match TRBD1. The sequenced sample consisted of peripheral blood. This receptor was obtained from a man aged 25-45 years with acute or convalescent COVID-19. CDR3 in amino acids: CASTQDRAKNEKLFF. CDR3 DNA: TGTGCCAGCACCCAAGACAGGGCTAAGAATGAAAAACTGTTTTTT.